The TCR beta chain described here comes from a study of beta chain features in type 1 diabetes. Expressed TCRB transcripts got sequenced, as all isolated RNA was reverse transcribed. The assay was immunoSEQ multiplex PCR, and TCRdb's table has in-frame clones only and misses some. This sample has just over 450,000 clones, with around 30% found just once. Germline V gives CDR1 SGDLS, CDR2 YYNGEE. The CDR3 spans 14 residues. Trimming stripped 4 bases from V and 0 bases from J, with 8 bases between. This clone has only a few counts. The specimen sequenced was naive CD4+ T cells from blood. This TCR came from a man between 18 and 35 years old in good health. V is TRBV9 and J is TRBJ2-1; no reliable D call. This chain's CDR3 is CASSPHSSYNEQFF. The CDR3 coding sequence is TGTGCCAGCAGCCCCCATAGCTCCTACAATGAGCAGTTCTTC. Drawing the rest from reference TRBV9 and TRBJ2-1, the complete variable domain is DSGVTQTPKHLITATGQRVTLRCSPRSGDLSVYWYQQSLDQGLQFLIQYYNGEERAKGNILERFSAQQFPDLHSELNLSSLELGDSALYFCASSPHSSYNEQFFGPGTRLTVL.